This TCR beta chain was found in a study of cytomegalovirus exposure and HLA in healthy donors. Overall study findings and caveats: When analyzed later, the rates of TCR association showed variation by HLA locus, with DRB1 the most and HLA-C the fewest. More clonal expansion characterized HLA-associated TCR beta chains than equally common others in a later analysis. Most CMV-associated TCR beta chains appeared HLA-restricted in a later analysis. When analyzed later, a missense DCLRE1C variant was found to be linked to TCR beta V- and J-gene trimming.

The J segment lost 4 bases and the V segment lost 10 bases, leaving 9 bases of the junction unmatched. Germline CDR1 reads SEHNR; CDR2 reads FQNEAQ (reference sequence). The CDR3 sequence is 14 residues long. A note on this clone: Its antigen is unknown.

13 Jbeta primers and 60 Vbeta primers were used for the PCR. Produced via immunoSEQ multiplex PCR; TCRdb's table is partial and in-frame only. The sample lists 100,000 to 120,000 clones; around 84% were seen once. The chain uses TRBV7-9 and TRBJ2-1; TRBD2 matches 8 bases. Specimen: PBMCs. This TCR was sampled from a woman in her 30s in good health and CMV-seronegative. CDR3 sequence reads: CATHGGARYNEQFF. CDR3 sequence (DNA): TGTGCCACCCACGGGGGGGCCCGATACAATGAGCAGTTCTTC.